Listed here are 19 T cell receptor beta chains from one sample, sequenced in a study of shared clonotypes between healthy human individuals. The protocol was immunoSEQ multiplex PCR, while the TCRdb copy is restricted to in-frame clones and leaves out a portion. Altogether roughly 640,000 clones are present, more than 95% being singletons, with the ten largest covering about 0.06%. Sequencing used naive CD4+ T cells sorted from blood. As for subset: CD45RA+ positively selected. These receptors were obtained from a woman between 25 and 40 years old in good health.

The gene calls are TRBV2 and TRBJ2-1, with D tentatively TRBD1 (5 bases). The CDR3 has 14 residues. CDR1 and CDR2 (germline): SNHLY, FYNNEI. Deletions cut 1 base from V and 8 bases from J, with 12 bases between. CDR3 nucleotide sequence: TGTGCCAGCAGTGAAGGGCCAGGGCTCTATGAGCAGTTCTTC. It yields the protein CASSEGPGLYEQFF.

This clone was seen a single time. V gene TRBV11-3 combines with J gene TRBJ2-2, with 7 bases lining up with TRBD2. CDR1 and CDR2 (germline): SGHNT, YENEEA. The trim removed 0 bases at V and 2 bases at J, leaving 9 bases unmatched. The CDR3 loop spans 18 amino acids. CDR3 nucleotide sequence: TGTGCCAGCAGCTTAGATCTGATGGCGGGAGCTAACACCGGGGAGCTGTTTTTT. It encodes CASSLDLMAGANTGELFF.

CDR3 sequence: CASSPSGTANEKLFF. In nucleotides, the CDR3 is TGCGCCAGCAGCCCATCCGGGACAGCTAATGAAAAACTGTTTTTT. This rearrangement joins TRBV5-1 to TRBJ1-4; 7 nucleotides line up with TRBD1. Germline assignment: CDR1 SGHRS and CDR2 YFSETQ. V was clipped by 4 bases and J by 3 bases; unmatched bases: 6. The CDR3 sequence is 15 residues long.

The chain joins TRBV28 to TRBJ1-2, with D perhaps matching TRBD1 (6 bases). Germline V gene sequence: CDR1 MDHEN, CDR2 SYDVKM. Trimming pared 3 bases from V and 0 bases from J, leaving 14 bases between. The CDR3 is 16 residues long. CDR3 residues: CASSFAQGATNYGYTF. The CDR3 DNA reads as TGTGCCAGCAGTTTTGCACAGGGCGCTACTAACTATGGCTACACCTTC.

The chain carries TRBV28 and TRBJ2-7, with D tentatively TRBD2 (6 bases). The CDR3 is 13 residues long. Germline assignment: CDR1 MDHEN and CDR2 SYDVKM. The ends were cut back, 4 bases at V and 2 bases at J, with 9 bases in the middle. CDR3: CASSSRRAYEQYF. The CDR3 DNA reads as TGTGCCAGCAGTTCCCGGAGGGCCTACGAGCAGTACTTC.

The V call is TRBV5-5, the J call TRBJ2-7; D may match TRBD1 or TRBD2 (5 bases each). Germline CDR1 SGHKS, CDR2 YYEKEE (reference sequence). This CDR3 is built from 16 residues. Trimming pared 4 bases from V and 0 bases from J, leaving 17 bases between. The CDR3 nucleotides read TGTGCCAGCAGCCGAGGGACCTATGTAACCTCCTACGAGCAGTACTTC. Encoded protein: CASSRGTYVTSYEQYF.

This chain's CDR3 is CASSQGAVEHYGYTF. The CDR3 coding sequence is TGCGCCAGCAGCCAAGGGGCTGTGGAGCACTATGGCTACACCTTC. This sequence joins TRBV4-1 and TRBJ1-2; D unclear. The CDR3 extends over 15 amino acids. V lost 1 base and J 3 bases, leaving 12 bases between the germline ends. Germline V gives CDR1 MGHRA, CDR2 YSYEKL.

The rearrangement links TRBV30 to TRBJ2-5; 10 nucleotides align to TRBD1. Judging by the DNA end, TRBJ2-7 fits better; the J call may be wrong. Germline CDR1 is GTSNPN and CDR2 is SVGIG (reference sequence). CDR3 length equals 12 residues. The CDR3 region is CAWDRGPYEQYF. The CDR3 nucleotides are TGTGCCTGGGACAGGGGGCCCTACGAGCAGTACTTC.

This clone was detected only once. The chain uses TRBV28 and TRBJ2-3; maybe TRBD1 (6 bases). The CDR3 sequence is 15 residues long. V was clipped by 3 bases and J by 4 bases, with 14 bases between them. Germline V CDR1 and CDR2: MDHEN, SYDVKM. CDR3 sequence (DNA): TGTGCCAGCAGTTTCAAGAACAGGGAACCAGATACGCAGTATTTT. Translating gives CASSFKNREPDTQYF.

The chain joins TRBV19 to TRBJ1-2; D is unresolved. The CDR3 totals 13 residues. From germline, CDR1 is LNHDA and CDR2 SQIVND (reference sequence). V was pared by 0 bases and J by 5 bases, with 7 bases between. The CDR3 reads CASSIDGFYGYTF. The CDR3 DNA sequence: TGTGCCAGTAGTATAGACGGGTTTTATGGCTACACCTTC.

The V and J genes are TRBV18 and TRBJ1-4; 9 bases are a match to TRBD1. CDR3 size: 18 residues. The germline V gene has CDR1 KGHSH and CDR2 LQKENI. V lost 3 bases, J lost 8 bases, and 16 bases stayed unmatched. CDR3: CASSPRTGAASGEEKLFF. The CDR3, as DNA: TGTGCCAGCTCACCGCGGACAGGGGCAGCGTCGGGAGAAGAAAAACTGTTTTTT.

The table lists this clone with a few counts. The chain carries TRBV5-1 and TRBJ1-2; D gene ambiguous. This CDR3 is 12 amino acids long. The germline CDR1 and CDR2 sequences are SGHRS and YFSETQ. V lost 4 bases to trimming and J lost 1 base, with 5 bases between them. CDR3 nucleotide sequence: TGCGCCAGCAGCGGCAATAACTATGGCTACACCTTC. This sequence encodes CASSGNNYGYTF.

This chain connects TRBV7-6 to TRBJ1-5; TRBD1 is a possible D gene (6 bases). The CDR3 has 15 amino acids. Germline V gives CDR1 SGHVS, CDR2 FNYEAQ. V was shortened by 0 bases and J by 7 bases, with 13 bases between the two germline ends. The CDR3 DNA reads as TGTGCCAGCAGCTTAGCCCCAGGGGAGCGGCAGCCCCAGCATTTT. Protein: CASSLAPGERQPQHF.

J is TRBJ2-7 and V is TRBV28, with 7 positions matching TRBD1. Germline CDR1 reads MDHEN; CDR2 reads SYDVKM. The J segment lost 0 bases and the V segment lost 6 bases, leaving 11 bases of the junction unmatched. The CDR3 runs 16 residues. CDR3 sequence: CASRVAGTVSSYEQYF. CDR3 in DNA: TGTGCCAGCAGAGTCGCCGGGACAGTTAGCTCCTACGAGCAGTACTTC.

Written as DNA, the CDR3 is TGTGCCAGCAGCCATATGGCCACTAGCGGGAGGCCCGGTACAGATACGCAGTATTTT. This translates into CASSHMATSGRPGTDTQYF. The chain couples TRBV5-8 to TRBJ2-3; 12 positions agree with TRBD2. V lost 4 bases to trimming and J lost 3 bases; unmatched junction nucleotides: 15. CDR3 size: 19 residues. Germline CDR1 SGHTS, CDR2 YDEGEE.

This chain joins TRBV5-1 and TRBJ2-2; 7 nucleotides match TRBD2. V was pared by 6 bases and J by 4 bases, with 12 bases of the junction left unmatched. This CDR3 is built from 16 residues. CDR1 SGHRS and CDR2 YFSETQ come from the germline V gene. CDR3 DNA: TGCGCCAGCAACCTTCGGACTAGTAGGGGCACCGGGGAGCTGTTTTTT. The encoded protein is CASNLRTSRGTGELFF.

This sequence joins TRBV28 and TRBJ2-7; 9 bases align to TRBD2. CDR3 length: 16 amino acids. Germline-derived CDR1 and CDR2 are MDHEN and SYDVKM. V trimming: 3 bases; J trimming: 3 bases; junction bases outside the gene matches: 9. The CDR3 nucleotides are TGTGCCAGCAGTTTGATTCGGCTAGCGGGATACTACGAGCAGTACTTC. It yields the protein CASSLIRLAGYYEQYF.

J is TRBJ2-7 and V is TRBV21-1; the D segment call TRBD1 is taken from the table without a DNA check. TRBV21-1 is a documented pseudogene. The CDR3 spans 16 residues. For the CDR3, the DNA is TGTGCCAGCAGCTCAACACCGACAGGGTGGTTCGACGAGCAGTACTTC. It translates to CASSSTPTGWFDEQYF.

The chain is built from TRBV19 and TRBJ1-4, with 8 positions matching TRBD1. V was clipped by 4 bases and J by 2 bases; unmatched bases: 6. CDR1 LNHDA and CDR2 SQIVND come from the germline V gene (reference sequence). This CDR3 contains 16 residues. The CDR3 loop reads CASSTYRGKTNEKLFF. The CDR3 region has the DNA TGTGCCAGTAGTACGTACAGGGGGAAGACTAATGAAAAACTGTTTTTT.